The next 19 T cell receptor beta chains were all read from a single sample in a study of immune evolution from preneoplasia to lung adenocarcinoma (TCRdb year 2021). The library was generated by the immunoSEQ multiplex PCR assay. TCRdb mirrors the immuneACCESS table, restricted to in-frame sequences. Some clones are absent from its copies; in checked studies, under half trace to an unresolved V gene, and the reason for the others is unknown. Counted in this sample were 10,000 to 14,000 clones; 75% to 90% of them appeared once. The leading ten clones occupy less than 4% of the sample. The specimen was FFPE invasive lung adenocarcinoma tissue. The sample's cell subset or site, from its label and the paper: frankly invasive lung adenocarcinoma (ADC). These receptor sequences come from a person aged 70 to 85 with invasive lung adenocarcinoma.

This clone appeared a few times. The chain uses TRBV11-3 and TRBJ2-1, with a tentative D call TRBD1 (5 bases). Germline V gives CDR1 SGHNT, CDR2 YENEEA. This CDR3 has 16 residues. The V end lost 1 base, the J end lost 0 bases, and 10 bases lay between the germline ends. The CDR3 region has the DNA TGTGCCAGCAGCTTAGGGGGCCCGAGCTCCTACAATGAGCAGTTCTTC. Protein: CASSLGGPSSYNEQFF.

The chain carries TRBV18 and TRBJ1-1; TRBD1 aligns across 8 bases. The CDR3 has 14 residues. Germline V gene data show CDR1 as KGHSH and CDR2 as LQKENI. V lost 3 bases, J lost 5 bases, and 5 bases stayed unmatched. CDR3 in DNA: TGTGCCAGCTCACCCGCAGGGGGCGCGACTGAAGCTTTCTTT. Translating gives CASSPAGGATEAFF. The variable domain in full, completed from reference TRBV18 and TRBJ1-1, reads NAGVMQNPRHLVRRRGQEARLRCSPMKGHSHVYWYRQLPEEGLKFMVYLQKENIIDESGMPKERFSAEFPKEGPSILRIQQVVRGDSAAYFCASSPAGGATEAFFGQGTRLTVV.

This clone has a handful of counts. The gene calls are TRBV27 and TRBJ2-5, with no clear D. This CDR3 has 14 residues. Trimming took 7 bases from V and 0 from J, leaving 12 bases between them. CDR1 and CDR2 from the germline V gene are MNHEY and SMNVEV (reference sequence). CDR3 protein: CASNGRRHQETQYF. DNA for the CDR3: TGTGCCAGCAATGGGCGGCGACACCAAGAGACCCAGTACTTC.

The chain carries TRBV19 and TRBJ2-3, with no clear D. This CDR3 spans 16 amino acids. V was clipped by 3 bases and J by 0 bases, with 13 bases between them. The V gene's germline CDR1 is LNHDA and CDR2 SQIVND (reference sequence). The DNA for the CDR3 is TGTGCCAGTAGTATTTTTCGGCGGTTAAGCACAGATACGCAGTATTTT. This sequence encodes CASSIFRRLSTDTQYF.

The chain is built from TRBV28 and TRBJ2-7; D gene ambiguous. The CDR3 contains 16 residues. The germline gives CDR1 MDHEN, CDR2 SYDVKM. Trimming removed 5 bases from V and 3 bases from J, with 20 bases in between. The CDR3 DNA reads TGTGCCAGCAGTCCACTAACTGGACGGATGGGCTACGAGCAGTACTTC. It codes for CASSPLTGRMGYEQYF.

This clone was found a few times. The chain uses TRBV6-6 and TRBJ1-2; D unclear. V gave up 4 bases and J gave up 4 bases, with 10 bases separating them. The germline CDR1 and CDR2 sequences are MNHNY and SVGAGI (reference sequence). The CDR3 totals 13 residues. CDR3 in DNA: TGTGCCAGCAGTTCAACGGACGGCTATGGCTACACCTTC. This translates into CASSSTDGYGYTF.

The chain recombines TRBV1 with TRBJ1-1; the table's D call TRBD1 went unverified against the DNA. TRBV1 is shown as a pseudogene. The length of the CDR3 is 15 residues. CDR3 amino acids: CTSSQECRNNTEAFF. The CDR3 bases are TGCACCAGCAGCCAAGAGTGCAGGAACAACACTGAAGCTTTCTTT.

This chain connects TRBV5-4 to TRBJ1-1, with 8 bases that match TRBD1. Germline CDR1 is SGHNT and CDR2 is YYREEE (reference sequence). This CDR3 is built from 14 residues. J lost 2 bases, V lost 4 bases, and 4 bases had no gene match. Here the CDR3 reads CASSPSGGNTEAFF. The CDR3 DNA follows: TGTGCCAGCAGCCCATCAGGGGGCAACACTGAAGCTTTCTTT.

This chain joins TRBV7-9 and TRBJ2-7, with D maybe TRBD1 (6 bases). Per germline, CDR1 SEHNR and CDR2 FQNEAQ (reference sequence). Trimming took off 5 bases at V and 6 bases at J, with 11 bases between the two ends. The length of the CDR3 is 12 residues. CDR3: CASSQDRSEQYF. The CDR3 region has the DNA TGTGCCAGCAGCCAGGACAGATCCGAGCAGTACTTC.

The rearrangement uses TRBV14 and TRBJ1-2, with 8 positions matching TRBD1. The V gene end was trimmed by 3 bases and the J gene end by 4 bases; junction bases not matched to a gene: 1. From germline, CDR1 is SGHDN and CDR2 FVKESK. The CDR3 extends over 13 amino acids. The CDR3 DNA reads as TGTGCCAGCAGCCAGACAGGGGTCTATGGCTACACCTTC. Its translation is CASSQTGVYGYTF.

The V call is TRBV4-1, the J call TRBJ2-7; weak D call: TRBD2 (5 bases). Germline V gene data show CDR1 as MGHRA and CDR2 as YSYEKL. The CDR3 covers 14 residues. Trimming left V 1 base short and J 5 bases short, with 12 bases between. The CDR3 here is CASSQVEGNHEQYF. The CDR3 DNA reads as TGCGCCAGCAGCCAAGTCGAGGGAAACCACGAGCAGTACTTC.

This clone was seen only a few times. The rearrangement uses TRBV19 and TRBJ1-2; 7 bases are shared with TRBD1. Germline lookup yields CDR1 LNHDA and CDR2 SQIVND (reference sequence). V lost 4 bases to trimming and J lost 3 bases; unmatched junction nucleotides: 5. The CDR3 has 14 amino acids. In DNA form, the CDR3 reads TGTGCCAGTAGTAGCATCGACAGGGACTATGGCTACACCTTC. Translation gives CASSSIDRDYGYTF. Full variable domain (missing parts from reference TRBV19 and TRBJ1-2): DGGITQSPKYLFRKEGQNVTLSCEQNLNHDAMYWYRQDPGQGLRLIYYSQIVNDFQKGDIAEGYSVSREKKESFPLTVTSAQKNPTAFYLCASSSIDRDYGYTFGSGTRLTVV.

The chain combines TRBV28 with TRBJ2-7; 7 nucleotides agree with TRBD1. V trimming: 2 bases; J trimming: 2 bases; junction bases outside the gene matches: 3. Germline V gives CDR1 MDHEN, CDR2 SYDVKM. CDR3 size: 14 residues. The chain's CDR3 is CASSLRDSPYEQYF. For the CDR3, the DNA is TGTGCCAGCAGTTTAAGGGACAGCCCCTACGAGCAGTACTTC.

This chain links TRBV6-1 with TRBJ2-5; D remains ambiguous. The V gene lost 0 bases and the J gene lost 4 bases, with 9 bases spanning the gap. Looked up from germline, CDR1 is MNHNS and CDR2 is SASEGT. The CDR3 is 14 amino acids. The chain's CDR3 is CASSEALGSETQYF. CDR3 DNA: TGTGCCAGCAGTGAAGCGCTGGGGTCAGAGACCCAGTACTTC.

The rearrangement links TRBV18 to TRBJ1-2; possible D gene TRBD1, 5 bases. The CDR3 has 14 residues. Germline loops: CDR1 KGHSH, CDR2 LQKENI. V gave up 0 bases and J gave up 8 bases, with 13 bases separating them. This CDR3 is CASSPPGQGLGYTF. For the CDR3, the DNA is TGTGCCAGCTCACCACCGGGTCAGGGTTTAGGCTACACCTTC.

The chain employs TRBV28 and TRBJ1-5; unclear D gene. The CDR3 length is 13 residues. V was clipped by 6 bases and J by 3 bases, with 9 bases between them. CDR1 and CDR2 (germline): MDHEN, SYDVKM. The CDR3 region has the DNA TGTGCCAGCAGCATACTGCACAATCAGCCCCAGCATTTT. As protein: CASSILHNQPQHF.

The gene calls are TRBV6-1 and TRBJ2-7; tentative D call: TRBD1 (6 bases). V was shortened by 1 base and J by 6 bases, with 10 bases between the two germline ends. In germline, CDR1 is MNHNS, CDR2 SASEGT. This CDR3 comprises 13 residues. The chain's CDR3 is CASSEGTVPEQYF. As DNA, the CDR3 is TGTGCCAGCAGTGAAGGGACAGTCCCCGAGCAGTACTTC.

The gene calls are TRBV30 and TRBJ1-1; the D gene is possibly TRBD1 (5 bases). CDR3 length: 13 amino acids. The ends were cut back, 2 bases at V and 3 bases at J, with 10 bases in the middle. Germline CDR1 GTSNPN, CDR2 SVGIG (reference sequence). CDR3 sequence: CAWSRGGDTEAFF. CDR3 bases: TGTGCCTGGAGTAGGGGAGGAGACACTGAAGCTTTCTTT.

The V gene is TRBV6-5, the J gene TRBJ2-4, with D possibly matching TRBD2 (5 bases). V lost 6 bases and J 2 bases, leaving 8 bases between the germline ends. CDR3 length: 13 residues. CDR1 is MNHEY and CDR2 is SVGAGI in the germline V gene. As DNA, the CDR3 is TGTGCCAGCAGCGAGGGTTCCAAAAACATTCAGTACTTC. It specifies CASSEGSKNIQYF.